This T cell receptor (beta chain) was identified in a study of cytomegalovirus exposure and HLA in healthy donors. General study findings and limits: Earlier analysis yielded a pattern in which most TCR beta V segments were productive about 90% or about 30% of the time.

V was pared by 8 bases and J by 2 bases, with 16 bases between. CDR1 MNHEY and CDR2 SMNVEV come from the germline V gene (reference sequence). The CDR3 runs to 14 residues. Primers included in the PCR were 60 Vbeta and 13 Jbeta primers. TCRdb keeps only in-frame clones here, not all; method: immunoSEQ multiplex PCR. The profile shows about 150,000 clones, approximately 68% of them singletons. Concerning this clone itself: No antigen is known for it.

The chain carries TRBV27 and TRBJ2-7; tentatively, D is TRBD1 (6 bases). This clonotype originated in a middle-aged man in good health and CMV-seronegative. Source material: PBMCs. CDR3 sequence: CASLKRGSPYEQYF. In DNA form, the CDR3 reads TGTGCCAGCCTGAAAAGGGGGAGCCCCTACGAGCAGTACTTC.